These 3 T cell receptor beta chains were all obtained from the same sample, sequenced in a study of graft-versus-host responses after intestinal transplantation. No antigen has been assigned to these receptors. Data came from immunoSEQ multiplex PCR; TCRdb stores just in-frame clones and leaves some out. The sample records around 110,000 clones, 87% being singletons. This material consisted of unstimulated CD4+ T cells sorted from spleen or lymph node cells, taken before transplant. These receptors all come from a human donor who was the organ donor for an intestinal transplant.

The chain combines TRBV18 with TRBJ2-3; D is possibly TRBD1 or TRBD2 (5 bases each). Germline values: CDR1 KGHSH, CDR2 LQKENI. CDR3 length equals 13 residues. The V end lost 3 bases, the J end lost 5 bases, and 9 bases lay between the germline ends. Here the CDR3 reads CASSPGTQDTQYF. The CDR3 coding sequence is TGTGCCAGCTCACCCGGGACCCAAGATACGCAGTATTTT. The variable domain in full, completed from reference TRBV18 and TRBJ2-3, reads NAGVMQNPRHLVRRRGQEARLRCSPMKGHSHVYWYRQLPEEGLKFMVYLQKENIIDESGMPKERFSAEFPKEGPSILRIQQVVRGDSAAYFCASSPGTQDTQYFGPGTRLTVL.

This clone has more than one count but fewer than ten. The chain combines TRBV29-1 with TRBJ2-7; 8 bases fit TRBD1. CDR1 is SQVTM and CDR2 is ANQGSEA in the germline V gene. With V trimmed by 6 bases and J by 3 bases, 4 bases remained unmatched. The CDR3 consists of 12 residues. The DNA for the CDR3 is TGCAGCGTCGGTACAGGGGGCTACGAGCAGTACTTC. This translates into CSVGTGGYEQYF.

The V gene is TRBV5-6, the J gene TRBJ2-1, with a tentative D call TRBD2 (6 bases). Germline values: CDR1 SGHDT, CDR2 YYEEEE. V lost 1 base, J lost 0 bases, and 17 bases lay in between. The CDR3 runs 18 residues. CDR3 protein: CASSLITRGWGSYNEQFF. The DNA of the CDR3 is TGTGCCAGCAGCTTGATCACGCGGGGCTGGGGCTCCTACAATGAGCAGTTCTTC.